The following is a T cell receptor beta chain sequence with its context. The sample originates from a study of control samples from healthy donors and cancer patients. The repertoire was sequenced with immunoSEQ multiplex PCR; TCRdb's copy has only in-frame clones and lacks some. The sample holds under 65,000 clones, less than 95% seen once. The V gene lost 4 bases and the J gene lost 0 bases, with 14 bases spanning the gap. Germline V gene sequence: CDR1 SGDLS, CDR2 YYNGEE. The CDR3 runs to 16 residues. The chain employs TRBV9 and TRBJ1-3, with D unclear. The TCR was taken from a woman aged 45-59 years with colorectal cancer. The sample taken for sequencing was PBMCs. The CDR3 region has the DNA TGTGCCAGCAGCTATGATCCCCTAGGCTCTGGAAACACCATATATTTT. Amino acid sequence: CASSYDPLGSGNTIYF.